A selection of T cell receptor beta chains follows, all from one sample in a study of low-dose radiotherapy and immunotherapy resistance in tumors. Each CDR3 protein gets one entry after TCRdb re-called the reads with MiXCR. The table lists around 100,000 distinct CDR3 sequences, around 20% of them singletons. Sequenced material: PBMCs, taken after low-dose radiotherapy plus immunotherapy. These receptors all stem from a male donor with prostate cancer. Each CDR3 is given with its conserved first and last residue. The D gene is left open where the match is weak. A row's size may be missing; if present it is once, few, many or a size class.

cdr3_nt cdr3_aa j_call v_call clone_size d_call
TGTGCCAGCAGCCGAGGGGGCCTCGACGAGCAGTACTTC CASSRGGLDEQYF TRBJ2-7 TRBV14 many TRBD1
TGTGCCAGCAGCCTAGGCCGGGGACAAAACACCGGGGAGCTGTTTTTT CASSLGRGQNTGELFF TRBJ2-2 TRBV11-2 many -
TGTGCCAGCAGCGGAAGGACAGGAGATAGCAATCAGCCCCAGCATTTT CASSGRTGDSNQPQHF TRBJ1-5 TRBV6-6 few TRBD1
TGCAGTGCTAGACTCATTTCGGCCACAACCGCCTACGAGCAGTACTTC CSARLISATTAYEQYF TRBJ2-7 TRBV20-1 - -
TGTGCCAGCAGCCCGGTACAGGGGAACACTGAAGCTTTCTTT CASSPVQGNTEAFF TRBJ1-1 TRBV9 many -
TGTGCCAGCGAGGTGGAGACCCAGTACTTC CASEVETQYF TRBJ2-5 TRBV2 - -
TGTGCCAGCAGTTACATTGGGGGGGGGAGCACAGATACGCAGTATTTT CASSYIGGGSTDTQYF TRBJ2-3 TRBV6-2/TRBV6-3 many TRBD2
TGCGCCAGCAGCGTGACAGGGTCCGGGGGTTACGAGCAGTACTTC CASSVTGSGGYEQYF TRBJ2-7 TRBV5-1 many -
TGTGCCAGCAGTCCACAGGGGGGACGCTATGGCTACACCTTC CASSPQGGRYGYTF TRBJ1-2 TRBV2 many TRBD1
TGCGCCAGCAGCTCAAGCCGACAGGGGCCGGTAAACACCGGGGAGCTGTTTTTT CASSSSRQGPVNTGELFF TRBJ2-2 TRBV4-3 many TRBD1
TGTGCCAGTAGCGTGGGAGGGGTTCAAGAGACCCAGTACTTC CASSVGGVQETQYF TRBJ2-5 TRBV19 many TRBD2
TGCGCCAGCAGCCCAGCCGGGGGGGCCAACACCGGGGAGCTGTTTTTT CASSPAGGANTGELFF TRBJ2-2 TRBV5-1 many TRBD2
TGCAGTGCTAGAGGGGGCGGCGACGGACCTTCGGAAAAACTGTTTTTT CSARGGGDGPSEKLFF TRBJ1-4 TRBV20-1 - -
TGCGCCAGCAGGGTAGGGGGCTTAAACTCCTACGAGCAGTACTTC CASRVGGLNSYEQYF TRBJ2-7 TRBV5-1 many TRBD1
TGTGCCAGCAGTTATCATCAGCCCCAGCATTTT CASSYHQPQHF TRBJ1-5 TRBV28 - -
TGTGCCAGCGGGGGAATGATGAACACTGAAGCTTTCTTT CASGGMMNTEAFF TRBJ1-1 TRBV5-4 - -
TGTGCCAGCCAAGACAGGGCCTACAATGAGCAGTTCTTC CASQDRAYNEQFF TRBJ2-1 TRBV2 once TRBD1
TGTGCCAGCACTCCGGGACAGGGGCGCGAGCAGTACTTC CASTPGQGREQYF TRBJ2-7 TRBV6-1 - TRBD1
TGCGCCAGCAGCTTGGAAACAGGGGGGCAGACCCAGTACTTC CASSLETGGQTQYF TRBJ2-5 TRBV5-1 - TRBD1
TGCAGTGCTAGAGACCAACAGGTGGAGGAAGAGACCCAGTACTTC CSARDQQVEEETQYF TRBJ2-5 TRBV20-1 many -
TGTGCCAGCAGTTACTCGGAATCTCCGGACAGGGGGGAATTC CASSYSESPDRGEF TRBJ2-7 TRBV6-2/TRBV6-3 many TRBD1
TGTGCCAGCAGTTACTCGACAGTCTCATCCCCGTTTTTTTTTTTTTTTTTT CASSYSTVSSPFFFFFF TRBJ1-4 TRBV6-2/TRBV6-3 - -
TGTGCCATCTCGTGGGGGACCTCCGGCTCTGGAAACACCATATATTTT CAISWGTSGSGNTIYF TRBJ1-3 TRBV10-3 many -
TGCAGTGCTAGAGAGGAGGACAGGGCGGGCTACACCTTC CSAREEDRAGYTF TRBJ1-2 TRBV20-1 - TRBD1
TGTGCCAGCAGCTTATCTTGGGGGGCTGTCACCGGGGAGCTGTTTTTT CASSLSWGAVTGELFF TRBJ2-2 TRBV5-8 - -
TGCGCCAGCCGATACGGAACAGGGTACAATGAGCAGTTCTTC CASRYGTGYNEQFF TRBJ2-1 TRBV5-1 many -
TGCGCCAGCAGCTTCCTGGGGGGCCGTCAAGATACGCAGTATTTT CASSFLGGRQDTQYF TRBJ2-3 TRBV5-1 many -
TGTGCCAGCATCTACCGGACAGTCAACGAGCAGTACTTC CASIYRTVNEQYF TRBJ2-7 TRBV6-2/TRBV6-3 - -
TGTGCCAGCAGCGCCTCCGGGTCCCACTCCTACAATGAGCAGTTCTTC CASSASGSHSYNEQFF TRBJ2-1 TRBV2 many -
TGTGCCAGCAGCTTATTTCCTAGTTCGAATGAGCAGTTCTTC CASSLFPSSNEQFF TRBJ2-1 TRBV7-3 many -
TGTGCCAGTTTTGGGGACGAGTTTCGGGACAGTCCCAGGAGCTCCTACGAGCAGTACTTC CASFGDEFRDSPRSSYEQYF TRBJ2-7 TRBV19 many TRBD1
TGTGCCAGCAGCTTGGGGGGTCGGACAGGGAGATATGGCTACACCTTC CASSLGGRTGRYGYTF TRBJ1-2 TRBV5-4 many TRBD1
TGTGCCAGCAGTTTGCCGACTGCGGACAATGAGCAGTTCTTC CASSLPTADNEQFF TRBJ2-1 TRBV12-3/TRBV12-4 many -
TGTGCCAGCAGTTCCGCTCCCGGCCGGGACAGGGAAAGTGGCAATCAGCCCCAGCATTTT CASSSAPGRDRESGNQPQHF TRBJ1-5 TRBV6-2/TRBV6-3 many TRBD1
TGTGCCCTCCAAGCAAGCCTAGCCGATACGCAGTATTTT CALQASLADTQYF TRBJ2-3 TRBV6-2/TRBV6-3 many -
TGTACCAGCAGCCAAGAACAGGGGGAAACTGAAGCTTTCTTT CTSSQEQGETEAFF TRBJ1-1 TRBV3-1 - TRBD1
TGTGCCAGCAGCTTAGAAATGGGGGCGGCAGATACGCAGTATTTT CASSLEMGAADTQYF TRBJ2-3 TRBV11-2 few -
TGTGCCAGCATTATAGGGATTCTCAACACCGGGGAGCTGTTTTTT CASIIGILNTGELFF TRBJ2-2 TRBV6-6 many -
TGTGCCAGCAGTTACTCGAGTAACGGGGCCGAGCAGTACTTC CASSYSSNGAEQYF TRBJ2-7 TRBV6-5 many -
TGTGCCAGCAGCCCGTATAACAGGGGGCGCGCTCAGCCCCAGCATTTT CASSPYNRGRAQPQHF TRBJ1-5 TRBV7-2 many TRBD1
TGTGCCAGCAGTCCCCTCGGACAGGGGGCGTATGAGCAGTTCTTC CASSPLGQGAYEQFF TRBJ2-1 TRBV6-2/TRBV6-3 - TRBD1
TGCAGTGCTCATGAGACCCTGGGGACTAATGAAAAACTGTTTTTT CSAHETLGTNEKLFF TRBJ1-4 TRBV20-1 many -
TGCGCCAGCAGCCAAGATGAGGCGGGTGGGGGGGCCGAAGAGACCCAGTACTTC CASSQDEAGGGAEETQYF TRBJ2-5 TRBV4-1 - -
TGCGCCAGCAGCGTGGGGCCAGAGGGAGATGAGCAGTTCTTC CASSVGPEGDEQFF TRBJ2-1 TRBV5-1 many -
TGTGCCAGTAGTATAGGTACCAAATCGGAGACCCAGTACTTC CASSIGTKSETQYF TRBJ2-5 TRBV19 many -
TGCAGCGTTGGACAGGGTGTCGACGAGCAGTACTTC CSVGQGVDEQYF TRBJ2-7 TRBV29-1 many TRBD1
TGTGCCAGCAGCTTAGCAGGGTTGAACACTGAAGCTTTCTTT CASSLAGLNTEAFF TRBJ1-1 TRBV7-6 many -
TGTGCCAGCACGGGGGAAAGCACAGATACGCAGTATTTT CASTGESTDTQYF TRBJ2-3 TRBV12-3/TRBV12-4 many -
TGTGCCAGTAGTATAGCTAGCGGGGGGGACAATGAGCAGTTCTTC CASSIASGGDNEQFF TRBJ2-1 TRBV19 many TRBD2
TGTGCCAGCAGCGTCGGGCCCCTCGGGGTCGAGCAGTACTTC CASSVGPLGVEQYF TRBJ2-7 TRBV3-1 many -
TGTGCCACCGCGGACCCATCATCCCACGAGCAGTACTTC CATADPSSHEQYF TRBJ2-7 TRBV24-1 few -
TGTGCCAGCTCACCGCCTTCTAGCGGGGGGGCCTACAATGAGCAGTTCTTC CASSPPSSGGAYNEQFF TRBJ2-1 TRBV18 many TRBD2
TGTGCCAGCAGTGACTCGAGCAGGGGGACTGAAGCTTTCTTT CASSDSSRGTEAFF TRBJ1-1 TRBV6-4 - TRBD1